This is a list of T cell receptor beta chains from one sample in a study of T cell repertoires in cytomegalovirus infection. Their antigens are not known. TCRdb redid the calling of the reads with MiXCR, one entry per CDR3 protein. The sample lists 550,000 to 850,000 distinct CDR3 sequences, roughly 30% occurring once. This specimen was cultured PBMCs, taken from culture after CMV antigen stimulation. The receptor source for this set is a human donor in good health (CMV status not recorded). Some clones in this sample may be carry-over from other donors' samples. The CDR3 runs from the conserved cysteine through the conserved F or W. Fields, in order: clone size, J gene, D gene, V gene, CDR3 length, CDR3 DNA, CDR3 protein. A D gene is named only where the DNA matches it firmly. Some rows have no size entry. The others give once, few or many, or a class for an expanded clone.

abundance: few; j_gene: TRBJ1-1; d_gene: NA; v_gene: TRBV7-9; len: 14; CDR3nt: TGTGCCAGCAGCTTCGGGGGGTTAAGCACTGAAGCTTTCTTT; CDR3aa: CASSFGGLSTEAFF
abundance: NA; j_gene: TRBJ2-5; d_gene: TRBD2; v_gene: TRBV6-2/TRBV6-3; len: 15; CDR3nt: TGTGCCAGCAGTGCCTCTCTAGCGGGTAAAGAGACCCAGTACTTC; CDR3aa: CASSASLAGKETQYF
abundance: few; j_gene: TRBJ1-1; d_gene: NA; v_gene: TRBV19; len: 14; CDR3nt: TGTGCCAGTAGTCCTCAGCGTATGAACACTGAAGCTTTCTTT; CDR3aa: CASSPQRMNTEAFF
abundance: few; j_gene: TRBJ1-5; d_gene: NA; v_gene: TRBV2; len: 14; CDR3nt: TGTGCCAGCAGGGTAGGGCAGGGAAGAGTCCCCCAGCATTTT; CDR3aa: CASRVGQGRVPQHF
abundance: few; j_gene: TRBJ2-3; d_gene: TRBD2; v_gene: TRBV2; len: 15; CDR3nt: TGTGCCAGCAGTGAGGGAGGGCCCCGCACAGATACGCAGTATTTT; CDR3aa: CASSEGGPRTDTQYF
abundance: few; j_gene: TRBJ2-1; d_gene: TRBD1; v_gene: TRBV12-3/TRBV12-4; len: 16; CDR3nt: TGTGCCAGCAGTTGGGGCCCGGGACAGGCTTACAATGAGCAGTTCTTC; CDR3aa: CASSWGPGQAYNEQFF
abundance: NA; j_gene: TRBJ2-3; d_gene: NA; v_gene: TRBV11-2; len: 12; CDR3nt: TGTGCCAGCAGCCAACACGATGATACGCAGTATTTT; CDR3aa: CASSQHDDTQYF
abundance: many; j_gene: TRBJ1-5; d_gene: NA; v_gene: TRBV12-3/TRBV12-4; len: 13; CDR3nt: TGTGCCAGCAGGGTGGGGGGCGTTCAGCCCCAGCATTTT; CDR3aa: CASRVGGVQPQHF
abundance: NA; j_gene: TRBJ2-1; d_gene: TRBD1; v_gene: TRBV13; len: 17; CDR3nt: TGTGCCAGCAGCTTATCCCCAACAGGGGGGCTTTACAATGAGCAGTTCTTC; CDR3aa: CASSLSPTGGLYNEQFF
abundance: few; j_gene: TRBJ2-7; d_gene: TRBD2; v_gene: TRBV6-2/TRBV6-3; len: 14; CDR3nt: TGTGCCAGCAGTGAAGCGGGACTCTCCTACGAGCAGTACTTC; CDR3aa: CASSEAGLSYEQYF
abundance: NA; j_gene: TRBJ2-7; d_gene: NA; v_gene: TRBV7-4; len: 12; CDR3nt: TGTGCCAGCAGGTCAGGGAGCGACGAGCAGTACTTC; CDR3aa: CASRSGSDEQYF